The rows below give T cell receptor beta chains drawn from one sample of a study of T cells in localized non-small cell lung cancer. The data were produced by immunoSEQ multiplex PCR, yet TCRdb's version contains in-frame clones alone and is incomplete. The table includes 61,000 or so clones, roughly 85% detected once. Source: peripheral blood, taken before any cancer treatment. All receptors derive from a woman aged 35 to 75 with stage I lung adenocarcinoma. The CDR3 runs from the conserved cysteine through the conserved F or W. D genes are given only for firm matches. Some rows mark clone size as missing; the rest say once, few, many or name a class of expanded clone.

cdr3_nt: TGCGCCAGCAGTGAGTCGAGGTACCGAGATACGCAGTATTTT
cdr3_aa: CASSESRYRDTQYF
clone_size: -
d_call: -
j_call: TRBJ2-3
v_call: TRBV10-1

cdr3_nt: TGTGCCAGCAGCCCCGGGTCTTTTGAGGGCTATGGCTACACCTTC
cdr3_aa: CASSPGSFEGYGYTF
clone_size: -
d_call: -
j_call: TRBJ1-2
v_call: TRBV7-2

cdr3_nt: TGCGCCAGCAGCTTGATCCTAGACACCGGGGAGCTGTTTTTT
cdr3_aa: CASSLILDTGELFF
clone_size: -
d_call: -
j_call: TRBJ2-2
v_call: TRBV5-1

cdr3_nt: TGTGCCAGCAGCCAAAGGACAGGGATGGAAAACACCATATATTTT
cdr3_aa: CASSQRTGMENTIYF
clone_size: once
d_call: TRBD1
j_call: TRBJ1-3
v_call: TRBV4-2

cdr3_nt: TGTGCCAGCAGCCTGGGACACCCATCTCAAGAGACCCAGTACTTC
cdr3_aa: CASSLGHPSQETQYF
clone_size: -
d_call: -
j_call: TRBJ2-5
v_call: TRBV7-9

cdr3_nt: TGCGCCAGCAGCCAAGCAGGGGGCGGCTACACCTTC
cdr3_aa: CASSQAGGGYTF
clone_size: -
d_call: TRBD1
j_call: TRBJ1-2
v_call: TRBV4-3

cdr3_nt: TGCGCCAGCAGCGTAGACTCGGGTCCCACAGATACGCAGTATTTT
cdr3_aa: CASSVDSGPTDTQYF
clone_size: -
d_call: -
j_call: TRBJ2-3
v_call: TRBV4-1

cdr3_nt: TGTGCCAGCAGTTTAGGAGTTGGAGGCTACACCTTC
cdr3_aa: CASSLGVGGYTF
clone_size: -
d_call: -
j_call: TRBJ1-2
v_call: TRBV28

cdr3_nt: TGTGCCAGCTCACGGGCGACAGGGGGTTTCAACGAGCAGTACTTC
cdr3_aa: CASSRATGGFNEQYF
clone_size: -
d_call: TRBD1
j_call: TRBJ2-7
v_call: TRBV18

cdr3_nt: TGTGCCAGCAGTTTGAGGCAATTTGGAGGGAGCTCCTATAATTCACCCCTCCACTTT
cdr3_aa: CASSLRQFGGSSYNSPLHF
clone_size: -
d_call: -
j_call: TRBJ1-6
v_call: TRBV27

cdr3_nt: TGTGCCAGCTCACCCCTAGCGGGGACAGATACGCAGTATTTT
cdr3_aa: CASSPLAGTDTQYF
clone_size: -
d_call: TRBD2
j_call: TRBJ2-3
v_call: TRBV18

cdr3_nt: TGTGCCAGCAGCTTCACTAGCGGGGGCTACAATGAGCAGTTCTTC
cdr3_aa: CASSFTSGGYNEQFF
clone_size: -
d_call: TRBD2
j_call: TRBJ2-1
v_call: TRBV7-9

cdr3_nt: TGTGCCAGCAGCTTCTCGGGGGGCCACTCGGGCTATGGCTACACCTTC
cdr3_aa: CASSFSGGHSGYGYTF
clone_size: few
d_call: -
j_call: TRBJ1-2
v_call: TRBV7-9

cdr3_nt: TGTGCCAGCAGACAACAGGGGGCTGATGGTTCACCCCTCCACTTT
cdr3_aa: CASRQQGADGSPLHF
clone_size: -
d_call: TRBD1
j_call: TRBJ1-6
v_call: TRBV27

cdr3_nt: TGTGCCAGCAGCTTGGGCACCTATAACACCGGGGAGCTGTTTTTT
cdr3_aa: CASSLGTYNTGELFF
clone_size: few
d_call: -
j_call: TRBJ2-2
v_call: TRBV5-5

cdr3_nt: TGTGCCAGCAGTACATCTGGAAACACCATATATTTT
cdr3_aa: CASSTSGNTIYF
clone_size: once
d_call: -
j_call: TRBJ1-3
v_call: TRBV2

cdr3_nt: TGTGCCAGCAGTACCATGGGGGGGGGCCTCTGGGAGACCCAGTACTTC
cdr3_aa: CASSTMGGGLWETQYF
clone_size: once
d_call: -
j_call: TRBJ2-5
v_call: TRBV28

cdr3_nt: TGTGCCAGCAGTGAATTATCTAGGGCAACTAATGAAAAACTGTTTTTT
cdr3_aa: CASSELSRATNEKLFF
clone_size: -
d_call: -
j_call: TRBJ1-4
v_call: TRBV6-1

cdr3_nt: TGCGCCAGCAGCCAAGGACCGGACAGGTCCACATATACGCAGTATTTT
cdr3_aa: CASSQGPDRSTYTQYF
clone_size: few
d_call: TRBD1
j_call: TRBJ2-3
v_call: TRBV4-1

cdr3_nt: TGTGCCAGCAGTTACGGAGGCAGCCAAAACACTGAAGCTTTCTTT
cdr3_aa: CASSYGGSQNTEAFF
clone_size: -
d_call: -
j_call: TRBJ1-1
v_call: TRBV6-5

cdr3_nt: TGTGCCAGCAGCTTCCTTAGGCTCCCTAATGAAAAACTGTTTTTT
cdr3_aa: CASSFLRLPNEKLFF
clone_size: -
d_call: -
j_call: TRBJ1-4
v_call: TRBV5-6

cdr3_nt: TGTGCCAGCAGTTACTCGAAGGGCAGCCTTTGGGGCTACACCTTC
cdr3_aa: CASSYSKGSLWGYTF
clone_size: -
d_call: -
j_call: TRBJ1-2
v_call: TRBV6-5

cdr3_nt: TGTGCCAGCAGCCAAGAAGGATCCTGGGGTAGCGGACCAGATACGCAGTATTTT
cdr3_aa: CASSQEGSWGSGPDTQYF
clone_size: -
d_call: -
j_call: TRBJ2-3
v_call: TRBV4-2

cdr3_nt: TGTGCCAGCAGCCTCGGGACCCAAGAGACCCAGTACTTC
cdr3_aa: CASSLGTQETQYF
clone_size: -
d_call: -
j_call: TRBJ2-5
v_call: TRBV9

cdr3_nt: TGCGCCAGCAGCTTGGAAGCGGGGGGCGCCATCTCCTACGAGCAGTACTTC
cdr3_aa: CASSLEAGGAISYEQYF
clone_size: once
d_call: TRBD2
j_call: TRBJ2-7
v_call: TRBV4-3